This passage covers 32 T cell receptor beta chains from one sample sequenced in a study of tumor-infiltrating lymphocytes in primary liver carcinoma. Alongside blood RNA obtained from unsorted whole blood, germline DNA was also extracted. Starting from around 0.45 ug of total RNA, TCR beta cDNA was produced with a primer in the constant region. Libraries covering TCR beta were generated through three nested multiplex PCR rounds (using a slightly modified ARM-PCR). A C-beta reverse primer was combined with TRBV1-TRBV30 forward primers in the first two PCR rounds, and each round had approximately 10 cycles. TCRdb used MiXCR to reprocess the multiplex PCR reads, holding one entry per CDR3 protein. The repertoire has 150,000 to 200,000 distinct CDR3 sequences, around three fifths of them found once; the top ten carry 7% to 8.5%. Sequencing was done on a sample of peripheral blood. Every receptor here comes from a woman aged 60-75 years with primary liver carcinoma and hepatitis B virus infection.

A remark on this clonotype: This may be a read error, as it is one base from a much larger clone. The CDR3 spells CSASGRGRESSYEQYF. The CDR3 DNA reads as TGCAGCGCATCAGGTCGGGGCAGGGAGAGCTCCTACGAGCAGTACTTC. The rearrangement uses TRBV29-1 and TRBJ2-7, with D perhaps matching TRBD1 or TRBD2 (5 bases each). This CDR3 has 16 residues. The V and J ends lost 7 bases and 0 bases respectively, with 22 bases between them. Germline values: CDR1 SQVTM, CDR2 ANQGSEA.

This rearrangement joins TRBV7-2 to TRBJ1-4; tentative D call: TRBD1 (6 bases). The CDR3 spans 15 residues. Deletions cut 2 bases from V and 5 bases from J, with 12 bases between. Germline values: CDR1 SGHTA, CDR2 FQGNSA. Written as DNA, the CDR3 is TGTGCCAGCAGCTTACGGTCAGGGGAAAATGAAAAACTGTTTTTT. Its translation: CASSLRSGENEKLFF.

This CDR3 is CATSDPTGGETQYF. CDR3 bases: TGTGCCACCAGTGACCCCACAGGGGGAGAGACCCAGTACTTC. This chain joins TRBV24-1 and TRBJ2-5; TRBD1 aligns across 8 bases. The CDR3 is 14 amino acids. Germline V lookup: CDR1 KGHDR, CDR2 SFDVKD. Trimming took 4 bases from V and 4 from J; bases not matched to a gene: 4.

Details on this clonotype: One junction end disagrees with the germline gene, perhaps due to a read error. The chain carries TRBV6-1 and TRBJ2-2; possible D gene TRBD1, 6 bases. CDR1 and CDR2 (germline): MNHNS, SASEGT. The CDR3 has 15 amino acids. In DNA form, the CDR3 reads TGTGCAAGCAATGGTCAGGGGTCGAGCACCGGGGAGCTGTTTTTT. This translates into CASNGQGSSTGELFF.

This clonotype showed up just a few times. CDR3 residues: CASSLVGAGETQYF. The CDR3 nucleotides read TGTGCCAGCAGCTTAGTAGGCGCGGGGGAGACCCAGTACTTC. The chain couples TRBV7-9 to TRBJ2-5, with D maybe TRBD2 (6 bases). Germline loops: CDR1 SEHNR, CDR2 FQNEAQ (reference sequence). This CDR3 has 14 residues. Trimming pared 1 base from V and 5 bases from J, leaving 11 bases between.

Comment on this clonotype: The final CDR3 position lacks the conserved phenylalanine or tryptophan, pointing to a likely read error. The rearrangement uses TRBV5-6 and TRBJ1-1; 8 bases agree with TRBD1. Germline V gene data show CDR1 as SGHDT and CDR2 as YYEEEE. The CDR3 has 14 amino acids. The CDR3 region is CACRQTGVNTEAFL. The DNA of the CDR3 is TGTGCCTGCAGGCAGACAGGGGTGAACACTGAAGCTTTCCTT.

Note on this clonotype: This may stem from a read error, because a much larger clone lies one nucleotide away. The V and J genes are TRBV6-5 and TRBJ1-3; D is possibly TRBD1 (6 bases). The V gene lost 0 bases and the J gene lost 7 bases, with 16 bases spanning the gap. Per the germline V gene, CDR1 is MNHEY and CDR2 is SVGAGI. The CDR3 loop spans 16 amino acids. The CDR3 reads CASSYSRGRGKNTIYF. CDR3 nucleotide sequence: TGTGCCAGCAGTTACTCCAGGGGTCGGGGGAAGAACACCATATATTTT.

About this clonotype itself: This may be a read error: a much more frequent sequence differs by one nucleotide. This chain joins TRBV28 and TRBJ2-7, with D maybe TRBD2 (7 bases). This CDR3 is built from 13 residues. Germline CDR1 and CDR2: MDHEN and SYDVKM. CDR3 nucleotide sequence: TGTGCCAACAGTTTAGGGGGGGTTTACGAGCAGTACTTC. Its translation is CANSLGGVYEQYF.

To note about this clonotype: Because the CDR3 is missing its conserved closing phenylalanine or tryptophan, this is likely a read error. The limits of the CDR3 on the DNA are not certain, so only TCRdb's listed CDR3 is given. The chain is built from TRBV28 and TRBJ2-1. Looked up from germline, CDR1 is MDHEN and CDR2 is SYDVKM. The CDR3 is 15 residues long, counting both termini. The CDR3 sequence: CASSRSGRPYNEQSY.

As for this clonotype: This clone may be a read error of a much larger clone one base away. The gene calls are TRBV29-1 and TRBJ2-3; tentative D call: TRBD2 (6 bases). This CDR3 has 17 amino acids. CDR1 is SQVTM and CDR2 is ANQGSEA in the germline V gene. CDR3 residues: CRVGPPSSGRGGDTQYF. CDR3 DNA: TGCAGGGTGGGACCGCCCTCCTCCGGGAGAGGCGGCGATACGCAGTATTTT.

The chain combines TRBV6-5 with TRBJ1-4; 7 positions match TRBD1. Trimming at V came to 6 bases and at J to 6 bases, leaving 16 bases not matched to a gene. There are 17 residues in the CDR3. Germline values: CDR1 MNHEY, CDR2 SVGAGI. CDR3 sequence reads: CASSRRRWEGADEKLFF. In DNA, the CDR3 is TGTGCCAGCAGCCGGCGGCGTTGGGAGGGGGCGGATGAAAAACTGTTTTTT.

This clonotype came up many times. The CDR3 reads CASSRWGVATDTQYF. The CDR3 bases are TGTGCCAGCAGCCGATGGGGGGTCGCGACAGATACGCAGTATTTT. This sequence joins TRBV6-1 and TRBJ2-3, with D perhaps TRBD2 (6 bases). There are 15 residues in the CDR3. Trimming shortened V by 6 bases and J by 3 bases, and 16 bases separated the two germline ends. Germline CDR1 reads MNHNS; CDR2 reads SASEGT.

About this clonotype itself: An end of the junction differs from the germline gene, which may be a read error. V is TRBV11-2 and J is TRBJ2-7; TRBD2 is a possible D gene (5 bases). This CDR3 is built from 14 residues. Germline CDR1 and CDR2: SGHAT and FQNNGV. The CDR3 DNA follows: TGTGCCAGCAACAATTACCTATGGGCGGGCGAGCATTACTTC. Amino acid sequence: CASNNYLWAGEHYF.

As for this clonotype: At one end the junction does not follow the germline gene, possibly because of a read error. This chain uses TRBV6-6 with TRBJ2-7, with D hard to call. This CDR3 has 14 residues. The germline V gene has CDR1 MNHNY and CDR2 SVGAGI (reference sequence). The CDR3 region is CASSYQSSIYDQYF. DNA of the CDR3: TGTGCCAGCAGTTACCAAAGTTCTATCTACGATCAGTACTTC.

Concerning this clonotype itself: This may be a read error: a much more frequent sequence differs by one nucleotide. This CDR3 fails to terminate in the conserved phenylalanine or tryptophan, so it likely reflects a read error. This chain connects TRBV28 to TRBJ1-5; D possibly corresponds to TRBD1 (5 bases). The CDR3 sequence is 14 residues long. Germline-derived CDR1 and CDR2 are MDHEN and SYDVKM. The germline V and J ends were trimmed by 5 bases and 3 bases, with 11 bases remaining between them. CDR3 nucleotides: TGTGCCAGCAGTCCCAGGGAAGTCAATCAGCCCCAGCATTCT. It specifies CASSPREVNQPQHS.

Regarding this clonotype: This may stem from a read error, because a much larger clone lies one nucleotide away. The DNA of the CDR3 is TGTGCCAGCAGCTTCGTTATAGCGGGAGGGAGGGTAGATACGCAGTATTTT. Its protein product is CASSFVIAGGRVDTQYF. V gene TRBV5-4 combines with J gene TRBJ2-3; TRBD2 matches at 11 bases. Germline values: CDR1 SGHNT, CDR2 YYREEE (reference sequence). The CDR3 spans 17 residues. V was clipped by 2 bases and J by 5 bases; unmatched bases: 10.

This clonotype showed up just a few times. A much bigger clone sits one base away, suggesting this may be a read error. This chain uses TRBV6-2 or TRBV6-3 with TRBJ1-6; D uncertain. Germline V gene sequence: CDR1 MNHEY, CDR2 SVGEGT. The CDR3 length is 14 residues. The CDR3, as DNA: TGTGCCAGCGGAACTCGCTCCTATAATTCACCCTTCCACTTT. Its translation: CASGTRSYNSPFHF.

This clonotype was detected only a few times. The chain has TRBV7-9 and TRBJ2-3, with D hard to call. This CDR3 is built from 15 residues. Between the trimmed V and J ends, which lost 1 base and 6 bases, there was a span of 14 bases. CDR1 and CDR2 (germline): SEHNR, FQNEAQ (reference sequence). The CDR3, as DNA: TGTGCCAGCAGCTTAGATGGGTTACCTTCGGATACGCAGTATTTT. It specifies CASSLDGLPSDTQYF.

This clonotype was seen just once. The CDR3 ends on some other residue instead of the conserved phenylalanine or tryptophan, so this is likely a read error. The chain combines TRBV29-1 with TRBJ2-5, with D tentatively TRBD1 (6 bases). The CDR3 has 15 amino acids. The V end was cut by 6 bases, the J end by 5 bases, with 22 bases between. Germline CDR1 and CDR2: SQVTM and ANQGSEA. In nucleotides, the CDR3 is TGCAGCGTCAGACTACCCAGGGGTGGGCTGGAGACCCAGTACTCC. Its protein product is CSVRLPRGGLETQYS.

The chain links TRBV5-4 to TRBJ1-2, with D possibly TRBD1 on 6 matching bases. This CDR3 contains 18 residues. Trimming pared 4 bases from V and 2 bases from J, leaving 24 bases between. Germline CDR1 and CDR2: SGHNT and YYREEE (reference sequence). This CDR3 reads CASSRITARWGANYGYTF. The CDR3 coding sequence is TGTGCCAGCAGCCGAATAACGGCCCGGTGGGGGGCGAACTATGGCTACACCTTC.

The chain is built from TRBV19 and TRBJ1-2; D perhaps matches TRBD1 (6 bases). The CDR3 contains 14 residues. Germline CDR1 LNHDA, CDR2 SQIVND (reference sequence). The V end lost 3 bases, the J end lost 7 bases, and 15 bases lay between the germline ends. The CDR3 reads CASSITNAGAGYTF. The CDR3 nucleotides read TGTGCCAGTAGTATTACCAATGCGGGGGCTGGCTACACCTTC.

Regarding this clonotype: The junction departs from the called germline gene at one end, perhaps through a read error. The chain combines TRBV5-5 with TRBJ2-1; possible D gene TRBD2, 6 bases. The CDR3 spans 16 residues. Germline CDR1 reads SGHKS; CDR2 reads YYEKEE (reference sequence). The CDR3 DNA reads as TGTGCCAGCAGCTCCGGACTAACGGGAGCTTACAATGAGCACTTCTTC. The encoded protein is CASSSGLTGAYNEHFF. Drawing the rest from reference TRBV5-5 and TRBJ2-1, the complete variable domain is DAGVTQSPTHLIKTRGQQVTLRCSPISGHKSVSWYQQVLGQGPQFIFQYYEKEERGRGNFPDRFSARQFPNYSSELNVNALLLGDSALYLCASSSGLTGAYNEHFFGPGTRLTVL.

Many counts were recorded for this clonotype. V gene TRBV11-2 combines with J gene TRBJ2-3; 7 positions match TRBD2. Germline values: CDR1 SGHAT, CDR2 FQNNGV. This CDR3 comprises 14 residues. Unmatched junction bases numbered 4, after V lost 7 bases and J lost 0 bases. Written as DNA, the CDR3 is TGTGCCAGCACCATTAGCGGGAGCACAGATACGCAGTATTTT. It codes for CASTISGSTDTQYF.

Notes on this clonotype: A much larger clone lies one base from this, so it may be a read error. The CDR3 does not close with the conserved phenylalanine or tryptophan, likely indicating a read error. The chain recombines TRBV5-6 with TRBJ2-5; 7 bases line up with TRBD2. With 2 bases clipped from V and 5 bases from J, the junction kept 9 bases outside the gene matches. The CDR3 has 15 amino acids. Germline CDR1 reads SGHDT; CDR2 reads YYEEEE. In nucleotides, the CDR3 is TGTGCCAGCAGCTTCAACCGCGGGAGACGGGAGACCCAGTACCTC. Its protein product is CASSFNRGRRETQYL.

About this clonotype: It is likely a read error, because the conserved phenylalanine at the end of the CDR3 is missing. The DNA is left out, because the CDR3 cannot be placed on it with certainty; the CDR3 is given as TCRdb lists it. This chain joins TRBV7-8 and TRBJ2-5; TRBD2, as called in the table, went unchecked against the DNA. Germline V CDR1 and CDR2: SGHVS, FQNEAQ. The CDR3 contains 15 residues when both ends are counted. The CDR3 spells CASSFRQGPSETQHL.

In this sample, this clonotype turned up many times. This chain uses TRBV4-2 with TRBJ2-2; 11 nucleotides line up with TRBD2. The CDR3 runs to 19 residues. The V and J ends lost 4 bases and 6 bases, in that order; junction bases with no gene match: 16. Germline V lookup: CDR1 LGHNA, CDR2 YNFKEQ. CDR3 sequence reads: CASSPRIAGGPTVPGELFF. As DNA, the CDR3 is TGTGCCAGCAGCCCAAGGATAGCGGGAGGGCCTACTGTGCCCGGGGAGCTGTTTTTT.

Concerning this clonotype itself: One junction end disagrees with the germline gene, perhaps due to a read error. The chain links TRBV11-2 to TRBJ2-2, with TRBD2 matching over 7 bases. There are 14 residues in the CDR3. Germline V gene data show CDR1 as SGHAT and CDR2 as FQNNGV. CDR3 loop: CANTILALTGELFF. CDR3 DNA sequence: TGTGCCAATACCATACTAGCGCTCACCGGGGAACTGTTTTTT.

Points on this clonotype: The conserved phenylalanine or tryptophan normally closing the CDR3 is absent here, so this likely arose from a read error. The rearrangement joins TRBV4-2 to TRBJ2-1; 9 bases map to TRBD2. Germline lookup yields CDR1 LGHNA and CDR2 YNFKEQ. J lost 9 bases, V lost 10 bases, and 19 bases had no gene match. The CDR3 has 16 amino acids. The CDR3: CANNQDRASGMGEQFL. CDR3 in DNA: TGTGCCAACAACCAAGATAGGGCTAGCGGGATGGGTGAGCAGTTCCTC.

This clonotype appeared a single time. The junction does not match germline at one end; this may be a read error. V usage is TRBV13 and J usage is TRBJ2-7, with 10 positions matching TRBD2. The CDR3 is 15 residues long. Per germline, CDR1 PRHDT and CDR2 FYEKMQ (reference sequence). Here the CDR3 DNA reads TGTGCCAGCAGCTTAGCTAGCGGGAGCGAGTACGAGCAGTGCTTC. Translating it yields CASSLASGSEYEQCF.

A word on this clonotype: With a much larger clone just one base away, this may be a read error. CDR3 nucleotides: TGTGCCAGCAATGAACATGGGTACCAAGAGACCCAGTACTTC. The encoded protein is CASNEHGYQETQYF. This chain links TRBV6-5 with TRBJ2-5; unclear D gene. This CDR3 has 14 amino acids. With 7 bases removed from V and 0 bases from J, the gap between germline ends came to 12 bases. Germline-derived CDR1 and CDR2 are MNHEY and SVGAGI.

There are many counts of this clonotype. The chain couples TRBV6-2 or TRBV6-3 to TRBJ2-7; D is possibly TRBD1 or TRBD2 (5 bases each). V lost 5 bases, J lost 9 bases, and 20 bases lay in between. Germline V gene sequence: CDR1 MNHEY, CDR2 SVGEGT. CDR3 length: 14 residues. Here the CDR3 reads CASSTQTGHTVQYF. The CDR3 DNA reads TGTGCCAGCAGTACCCAGACGGGGCATACGGTGCAGTACTTC.

The V and J genes are TRBV28 and TRBJ2-3, with D perhaps TRBD1 or TRBD2 (5 bases each). Trimming cost V 8 bases and J 0 bases, with 18 bases left between them. The CDR3 is 16 amino acids. Germline lookup yields CDR1 MDHEN and CDR2 SYDVKM. This CDR3 reads CASGKPPGPSTDTQYF. CDR3 bases: TGTGCCAGCGGTAAACCCCCGGGACCCAGCACAGATACGCAGTATTTT.